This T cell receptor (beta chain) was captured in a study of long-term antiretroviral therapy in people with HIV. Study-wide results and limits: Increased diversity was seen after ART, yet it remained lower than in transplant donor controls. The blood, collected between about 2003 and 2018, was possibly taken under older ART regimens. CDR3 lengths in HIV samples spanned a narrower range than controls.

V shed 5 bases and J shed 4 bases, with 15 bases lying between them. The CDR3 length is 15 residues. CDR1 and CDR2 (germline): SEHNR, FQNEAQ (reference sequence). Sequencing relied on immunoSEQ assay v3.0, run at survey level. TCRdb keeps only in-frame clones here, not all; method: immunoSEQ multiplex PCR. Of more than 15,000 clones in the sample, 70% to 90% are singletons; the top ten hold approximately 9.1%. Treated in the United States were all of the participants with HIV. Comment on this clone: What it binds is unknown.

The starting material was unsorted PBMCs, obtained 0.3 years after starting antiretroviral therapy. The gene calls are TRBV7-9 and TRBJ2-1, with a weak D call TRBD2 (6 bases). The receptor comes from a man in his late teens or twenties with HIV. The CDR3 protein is CASSPAGGLYNEQFF. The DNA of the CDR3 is TGTGCCAGCAGCCCGGCCGGAGGACTATACAATGAGCAGTTCTTC.